This TCR beta chain was captured by sequencing in a study of T cells in Graves' hyperthyroidism and ophthalmopathy. This clonotype was seen at least ten times. The investigators amplified TCR beta CDR3 regions from RNA transcripts. Researchers ran a first-round RT-PCR on the TCR CDR3 using the HTBI primer set. TCRdb re-analysed the multiplex PCR reads in MiXCR, keeping a single row per CDR3 protein. The table lists about 420,000 distinct CDR3 sequences, approximately 13% of them singletons. Uncontrolled infection, other autoimmune disease, pregnancy and lactation each barred patients from inclusion. V was shortened by 3 bases and J by 7 bases, with 16 bases between the two germline ends. The germline V gene has CDR1 LNHDA and CDR2 SQIVND (reference sequence). The CDR3 loop spans 15 amino acids.

The rearrangement links TRBV19 to TRBJ2-1, with TRBD1 as a possible D gene (6 bases). The clonotype originates from a woman in her late teens or twenties with Graves' hyperthyroidism. The source material was blood. CDR3 residues: CASSITAGQGNEQFF. The CDR3, as DNA: TGTGCCAGTAGTATTACGGCAGGCCAGGGGAATGAGCAGTTCTTC.